Listed here are 6 T cell receptor beta chains from one sample, sequenced in a study of vaccination effects on CD4 cells after COVID-19. These receptors have no known antigen. The method was immunoSEQ multiplex PCR; TCRdb's version includes in-frame clones alone and lacks a portion of them. The sample holds roughly 23,000 clones; roughly 72% are singletons and the top ten take 10%. Antigen-specific CD4+ T cells were first expanded with viral peptide pools by the ViraFEST assay and only then sequenced. A roughly ten-day culture period preceded the isolation of CD4+ T cells. BNT162b2 vaccine or mRNA-1273 vaccine was given to participants in two doses. This specimen consisted of CD4+ T cells from PBMCs cultured with HCoV-NL63 spike peptides, obtained after COVID-19 vaccination. The receptors originated from a human donor who received a COVID-19 vaccine.

V is TRBV24-1 and J is TRBJ1-5; 7 bases are shared with TRBD1. The V gene's germline CDR1 is KGHDR and CDR2 SFDVKD. This CDR3 contains 17 residues. Trimming took 2 bases from V and 0 from J; bases not matched to a gene: 6. CDR3 protein: CATSDSKAGGSNQPQHF. The CDR3 DNA reads as TGTGCCACCAGTGATTCTAAGGCAGGGGGTAGCAATCAGCCCCAGCATTTT.

The chain employs TRBV13 and TRBJ1-1; D is unresolved. CDR3 size: 14 residues. The germline gives CDR1 PRHDT, CDR2 FYEKMQ (reference sequence). V was shortened by 4 bases and J by 6 bases, with 15 bases between the two germline ends. The CDR3 nucleotides are TGTGCCAGCAGCTCCCCGCCAGGTAGCGCTGAAGCTTTCTTT. Protein product: CASSSPPGSAEAFF.

The rearrangement links TRBV7-8 to TRBJ1-5; 8 positions match TRBD1. The CDR3 spans 15 residues. J lost 4 bases, V lost 3 bases, and 5 bases had no gene match. CDR1 SGHVS and CDR2 FQNEAQ come from the germline V gene. CDR3 in amino acids: CASSLEDRENQPQHF. For the CDR3, the DNA is TGTGCCAGCAGCTTGGAGGACAGGGAGAATCAGCCCCAGCATTTT.

CDR3 sequence reads: CASSSDPATDTQYF. In nucleotides, the CDR3 is TGTGCCAGCAGCTCGGACCCAGCCACAGATACGCAGTATTTT. The V and J genes are TRBV7-2 and TRBJ2-3; D not certain. The CDR3 has 14 residues. The V gene lost 4 bases and the J gene lost 2 bases, with 10 bases spanning the gap. Per germline, CDR1 SGHTA and CDR2 FQGNSA.

The rearrangement links TRBV6-1 to TRBJ2-3, with 7 positions matching TRBD2. This CDR3 region has 15 residues. Losses at the gene ends were 3 bases for V and 1 base for J; bases not matched to a gene: 4. Germline V CDR1 and CDR2: MNHNS, SASEGT. CDR3 sequence reads: CASSDPSGGTDTQYF. In nucleotides, the CDR3 is TGTGCCAGCAGTGATCCTAGCGGAGGCACAGATACGCAGTATTTT.

The chain employs TRBV19 and TRBJ2-5; D unclear. This CDR3 has 12 residues. Germline V lookup: CDR1 LNHDA, CDR2 SQIVND (reference sequence). The V gene lost 8 bases and the J gene lost 5 bases, with 12 bases spanning the gap. Here the CDR3 reads CASSSWRETQYF. In nucleotides, the CDR3 is TGTGCCAGTTCTTCTTGGCGGGAGACCCAGTACTTC. The variable domain in full, with the rest retrieved from reference TRBV19 and TRBJ2-5, is DGGITQSPKYLFRKEGQNVTLSCEQNLNHDAMYWYRQDPGQGLRLIYYSQIVNDFQKGDIAEGYSVSREKKESFPLTVTSAQKNPTAFYLCASSSWRETQYFGPGTRLLVL.